The rows below give T cell receptor beta chains drawn from one sample of a study of blood T cell repertoires in COVID-19. Repertoires were generated with immunoSEQ multiplex PCR, while TCRdb's copy carries only in-frame clones and drops some. Among hundreds of thousands of clones listed, approximately 90% were seen once. The source material was PBMCs or T cells enriched from blood (not recorded which). The source is a woman between 18 and 29 years old who had been exposed to COVID-19. The CDR3 runs from the conserved cysteine through the conserved F or W. D genes are given only for firm matches. Clone size is stated in some rows and not others, as once, few, many or a class when expanded.

d_gene	abundance	len	v_gene	j_gene	CDR3nt	CDR3aa
TRBD2	once	15	TRBV28	TRBJ2-1	TGTGCCAGCAGACCTGCGGGAGGGCCTAAGGAGGAGCAGTTCTTC	CASRPAGGPKEEQFF
NA	NA	14	TRBV18	TRBJ2-7	TGTGCCAGCTCACCCGAACAGCTTACCTACGAGCAGTACTTC	CASSPEQLTYEQYF
NA	few	11	TRBV7-9	TRBJ1-2	TGTGCCAGCAGCGAAGTGAGGGGCTACACCTTC	CASSEVRGYTF
TRBD2	NA	13	TRBV3-1/TRBV3-2	TRBJ2-3	TGTGCCAGCAGCCAAGACGGACTAGCGGGGATTACGTTT	CASSQDGLAGITF
NA	NA	15	TRBV11-2	TRBJ1-5	TGTGCCAGCAGCCCCGGGACACGTTCGAATCAGCCCCAGCATTTT	CASSPGTRSNQPQHF
NA	NA	14	TRBV7-9	TRBJ1-2	TGTGCCAGCAGCTTAGTGCCAGGACTCTATGGCTACACCTTC	CASSLVPGLYGYTF
TRBD1	NA	14	TRBV19	TRBJ2-1	TGTGCCAGTAGTCCGGACAGGGTCTACAATGAGCAGTTCTTC	CASSPDRVYNEQFF
NA	NA	13	TRBV6-5	TRBJ1-1	TGTGCCAGCAGTCCCAGGATGAACACTGAAGCTTTCTTT	CASSPRMNTEAFF
NA	NA	14	TRBV27	TRBJ1-1	TGTGCCAGCGGGATGACAGGCCCGGGAACTGAAGCTTTCTTT	CASGMTGPGTEAFF
NA	once	13	TRBV18	TRBJ2-1	TGTGCCAGCTCACCTGGAGGGGACAATGAGCAGTTCTTC	CASSPGGDNEQFF
NA	NA	15	TRBV5-1	TRBJ1-1	TGCGCCAGCAGCTTGGATCCGACAGTGAACACTGAAGCTTTCTTT	CASSLDPTVNTEAFF
TRBD1	once	15	TRBV2	TRBJ2-3	TGTGCCAGCACGGTGGGGACAGGGGCTACAGATACGCAGTATTTT	CASTVGTGATDTQYF
NA	few	16	TRBV6-2/TRBV6-3	TRBJ1-5	TGTGCCAGCAGTTACTCGACTGGTCGTGGCAATCAGCCCCAGCATTTT	CASSYSTGRGNQPQHF
NA	NA	18	TRBV5-1	TRBJ2-3	TGCGCCAGCAGCTACAGAACCTCGGACTGGGAGAGCACAGATACGCAGTATTTT	CASSYRTSDWESTDTQYF
NA	NA	14	TRBV2	TRBJ2-7	TGTGCCAGCGACAAGGTCCCACAAAGCTACGAGCAGTACTTC	CASDKVPQSYEQYF
NA	NA	13	TRBV5-1	TRBJ1-1	TGCGCCAGCAGCTTGACAGGGTCCACTGAAGCTTTCTTT	CASSLTGSTEAFF
TRBD2	NA	16	TRBV3-1/TRBV3-2	TRBJ2-1	TGTGCCAGCAGCCAAGATAAGCTAGCGGGACGAGGCGAGCAGTTCTTC	CASSQDKLAGRGEQFF
NA	NA	12	TRBV11-1	TRBJ2-1	TGTGCCAGCAGCTTAGACGGCAATGAGCAGTTCTTC	CASSLDGNEQFF
NA	NA	15	TRBV6-5	TRBJ1-5	TGTGCCAGCAGTCAATCACCGCAGGGGAACCAGCCCCAGCATTTT	CASSQSPQGNQPQHF
NA	NA	18	TRBV29-1	TRBJ1-2	TGCAGCGTTAACAGGTACGGAAGACAGGCCGCCTCCAACTATGGCTACACCTTC	CSVNRYGRQAASNYGYTF
NA	NA	12	TRBV28	TRBJ1-4	TGTGCCAGCAGTTTCGAGCCTGAAAAACTGTTTTTT	CASSFEPEKLFF
NA	once	14	TRBV14	TRBJ2-3	TGTGCCAGCAGCCTTTCCAAGGAGGGAGATACGCAGTATTTT	CASSLSKEGDTQYF
TRBD1	NA	14	TRBV7-2	TRBJ2-5	TGTGCCAGCAGCCCAATGACAGGGGGACAGACCCAGTACTTC	CASSPMTGGQTQYF
NA	NA	15	TRBV7-2	TRBJ2-7	TGTGCCAGCAGCTTCCTAGGGGATGCGTCCTACGAGCAGTACTTC	CASSFLGDASYEQYF
NA	NA	14	TRBV20-1	TRBJ1-1	TGCAGTGCTAGTCCCATGGTCGGGAACACTGAAGCTTTCTTT	CSASPMVGNTEAFF
TRBD1	NA	16	TRBV10-3	TRBJ2-7	TGTGCCATCAGTGACCTCGATACAGGGGGGAATTCGGAGCAGTACTTC	CAISDLDTGGNSEQYF
NA	NA	17	TRBV4-3	TRBJ2-1	TGCGCCAGCAGCCTCCCCCCGGGGCGGGGATCCTACAATGAGCAGTTCTTC	CASSLPPGRGSYNEQFF
NA	NA	14	TRBV2	TRBJ2-7	TGTGCCAGCAGTGAAGGGGGAGCCTACTACGAGCAGTACTTC	CASSEGGAYYEQYF
NA	NA	13	TRBV2	TRBJ2-1	TGTGCCAGCCAGGGGGGTTCCTACAATGAGCAGTTCTTC	CASQGGSYNEQFF
NA	few	12	TRBV6-5	TRBJ1-5	TGTGCCAGCAGCCGTCAGGGTCAGCCCCAGCATTTT	CASSRQGQPQHF
NA	NA	15	TRBV4-1	TRBJ2-5	TGCGCCAGCAGCCAAGGCGGGACTCCCAAAGAGACCCAGTACTTC	CASSQGGTPKETQYF
TRBD1	NA	16	TRBV7-8	TRBJ2-7	TGTGCCAGCAGCTTAAGTCGGGACAGGTCCTCCTACGAGCAGTACTTC	CASSLSRDRSSYEQYF
TRBD1	few	15	TRBV28	TRBJ1-1	TGTGCCAGCAGTTCGCTTGGGACAGGGCCGACTGAAGCTTTCTTT	CASSSLGTGPTEAFF
TRBD1	NA	15	TRBV2	TRBJ2-7	TGTGCCAGCAGTAACCCATCTGGACAGGGCAACGAGCAGTACTTC	CASSNPSGQGNEQYF
NA	NA	15	TRBV7-2	TRBJ2-2	TGTGCCAGCAGCCAACGGGGGGCGGGCACCGGGGAGCTGTTTTTT	CASSQRGAGTGELFF
NA	once	15	TRBV28	TRBJ2-7	TGTGCCAGCAGCGTGGACAGTACGAGCTCCTACGAGCAGTACTTC	CASSVDSTSSYEQYF
TRBD1	NA	12	TRBV7-2	TRBJ1-3	TGTGCCAGCAGCTTCACAGGGGACACCATATATTTT	CASSFTGDTIYF
NA	NA	14	TRBV5-8	TRBJ1-1	TGTGCCAGCAGCTCGGGTCTCATGAACACTGAAGCTTTCTTT	CASSSGLMNTEAFF
NA	NA	13	TRBV6-5	TRBJ2-7	TGTGCCAGCACCAACCCACAGGGCTACGAGCAGTACTTC	CASTNPQGYEQYF
NA	NA	15	TRBV7-9	TRBJ1-4	TGTGCCAGCAGCTTAGGATCAGGGATTAATGAAAAACTGTTTTTT	CASSLGSGINEKLFF
TRBD1	NA	13	TRBV29-1	TRBJ1-1	TGCAGCGGTACCGGGACAGGGAACACTGAAGCTTTCTTT	CSGTGTGNTEAFF
NA	NA	13	TRBV18	TRBJ1-1	TGTGCCAGCTCACAGGGGCCAAACACTGAAGCTTTCTTT	CASSQGPNTEAFF
NA	NA	13	TRBV7-2	TRBJ2-5	TGTGCCAGCAGCTTAGGGGTGCCGGGGACCCAGTACTTC	CASSLGVPGTQYF